The subject of this entry is one T cell receptor (beta chain). Relative to the germline gene, one junction end is altered; a read error may explain this. The entry originates in a study of T cells in Graves' hyperthyroidism and ophthalmopathy. CDR1 is ENHRY and CDR2 is SYGVKD in the germline V gene. CDR3 length: 14 amino acids. Each diagnosis was grounded in clinical symptoms, serum thyroxine and TRAb, thyroid ultrasound, and orbital computed tomography. RNA transcripts were the template for amplifying TCR beta CDR3 regions. Researchers ran a first-round RT-PCR on the TCR CDR3 using the HTBI primer set. TCRdb redid the calling of the multiplex PCR reads with MiXCR, one entry per CDR3 protein. The data contain about 840,000 distinct CDR3 sequences, 35% to 40% of them seen just once; the ten biggest clones take up around 9.3%.

The V and J genes are TRBV10-3 and TRBJ1-1, with D perhaps matching TRBD1 (5 bases). The clonotype originates from a man aged 18 to 30 with Graves' hyperthyroidism. Source material: blood. The CDR3 sequence: CASSFLDNDTEAFF. The DNA for the CDR3 is TGTGCCAGCAGTTTCTTGGACAACGACACTGAAGCTTTCTTT.